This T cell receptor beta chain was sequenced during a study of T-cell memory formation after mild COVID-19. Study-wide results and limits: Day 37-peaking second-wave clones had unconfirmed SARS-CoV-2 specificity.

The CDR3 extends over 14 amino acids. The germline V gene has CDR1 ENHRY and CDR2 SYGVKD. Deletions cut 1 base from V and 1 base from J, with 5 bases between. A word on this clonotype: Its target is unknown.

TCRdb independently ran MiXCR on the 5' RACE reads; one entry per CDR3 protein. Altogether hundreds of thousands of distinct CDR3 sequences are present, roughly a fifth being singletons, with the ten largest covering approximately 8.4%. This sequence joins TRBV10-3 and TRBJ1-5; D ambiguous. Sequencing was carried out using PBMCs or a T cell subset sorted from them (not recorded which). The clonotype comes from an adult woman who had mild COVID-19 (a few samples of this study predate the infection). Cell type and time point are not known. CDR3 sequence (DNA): TGTGCCATCAGTGAGTGGGCAAGCAATCAGCCCCAGCATTTT. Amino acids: CAISEWASNQPQHF.